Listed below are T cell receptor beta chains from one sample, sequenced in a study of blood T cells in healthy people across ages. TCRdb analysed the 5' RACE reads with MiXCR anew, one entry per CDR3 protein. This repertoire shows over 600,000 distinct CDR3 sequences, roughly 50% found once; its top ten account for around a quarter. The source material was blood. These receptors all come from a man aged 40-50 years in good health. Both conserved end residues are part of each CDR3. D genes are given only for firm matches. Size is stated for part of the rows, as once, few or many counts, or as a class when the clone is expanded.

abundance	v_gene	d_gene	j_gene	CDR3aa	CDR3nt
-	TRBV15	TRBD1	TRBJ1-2	CATSRARQGRYGYTF	TGTGCCACCAGCAGGGCCAGACAGGGGCGGTATGGCTACACCTTC
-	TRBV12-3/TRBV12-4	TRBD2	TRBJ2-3	CASTLLAGSTDTQYF	TGTGCCAGCACCTTACTAGCGGGGAGCACAGATACGCAGTATTTT
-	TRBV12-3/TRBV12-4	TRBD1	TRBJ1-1	CASTGTGTGVFF	TGTGCCAGCACCGGTACCGGGACAGGAGTTTTCTTT
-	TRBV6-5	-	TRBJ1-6	CASSYEGAYSPLHF	TGTGCCAGCAGTTACGAGGGTGCTTATTCACCCCTCCACTTT
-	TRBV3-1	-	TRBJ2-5	CASSQDLGGLETQYF	TGTGCCAGCAGCCAAGATCTCGGGGGGCTGGAGACCCAGTACTTC
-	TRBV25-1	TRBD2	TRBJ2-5	CASSEPVMGLAGGTQYF	TGTGCCAGCAGTGAACCCGTAATGGGACTAGCGGGAGGGACCCAGTACTTC
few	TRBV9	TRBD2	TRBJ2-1	CASSVLAGGNEQFF	TGTGCCAGCAGCGTACTAGCGGGAGGGAATGAGCAGTTCTTC
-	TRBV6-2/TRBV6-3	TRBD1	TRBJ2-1	CASSWAGTGGAEQFF	TGTGCCAGCAGTTGGGCCGGGACAGGGGGCGCGGAACAGTTCTTC
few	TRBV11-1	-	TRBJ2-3	CASSSAGRDTQYF	TGTGCCAGCAGCTCTGCCGGGAGAGATACGCAGTATTTT
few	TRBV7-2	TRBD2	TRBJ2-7	CASSWTGTSGPNEQYF	TGTGCCAGCAGCTGGACCGGGACTAGCGGGCCTAATGAGCAGTACTTC
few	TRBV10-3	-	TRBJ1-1	CAISERPLSDTEAFF	TGTGCCATCAGTGAGCGACCCTTGTCGGACACTGAAGCTTTCTTT
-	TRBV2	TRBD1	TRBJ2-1	CASSAKTGDEQFF	TGTGCCAGCAGTGCGAAGACAGGGGATGAGCAGTTCTTC
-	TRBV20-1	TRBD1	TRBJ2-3	CSTLDRGKDTQYF	TGCAGTACCTTAGACAGGGGAAAAGATACGCAGTATTTT
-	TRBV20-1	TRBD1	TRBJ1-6	CSARHRGSSYNSPLHF	TGCAGTGCCAGACACAGGGGGAGCTCCTATAATTCACCCCTCCACTTT
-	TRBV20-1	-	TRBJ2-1	CSARVVGGALSYNEQFF	TGCAGTGCTAGAGTCGTTGGGGGGGCCCTATCCTACAATGAGCAGTTCTTC
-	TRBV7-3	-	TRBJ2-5	CASSVNPGREQYF	TGTGCCAGCAGCGTAAACCCCGGGCGAGAGCAGTACTTC
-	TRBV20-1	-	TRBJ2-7	CSATTRDSAYEQYF	TGCAGTGCTACAACCCGGGACTCTGCCTACGAGCAGTACTTC
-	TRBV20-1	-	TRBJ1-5	CSARGGWVDQPQHF	TGCAGTGCTAGAGGTGGTTGGGTGGATCAGCCCCAGCATTTT
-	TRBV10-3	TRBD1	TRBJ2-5	CAIRGQGNKARGQSDTQETQYF	TGTGCCATCAGGGGACAGGGGAATAAAGCCCGGGGGCAATCGGATACTCAAGAGACCCAGTACTTC
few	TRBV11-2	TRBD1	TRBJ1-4	CASSPAARGRNEKLFF	TGTGCCAGCAGCCCAGCGGCCAGGGGGCGGAATGAAAAACTGTTTTTT
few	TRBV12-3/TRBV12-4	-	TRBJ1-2	CASSLWGNGYTF	TGTGCCAGCAGTTTATGGGGGAATGGCTACACCTTC
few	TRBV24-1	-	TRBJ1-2	CATSPGNYGYTF	TGTGCCACCAGTCCGGGGAACTATGGCTACACCTTC
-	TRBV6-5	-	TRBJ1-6	CASMGRRNSPLHF	TGTGCCAGCATGGGGAGGAGGAATTCACCCCTCCACTTT
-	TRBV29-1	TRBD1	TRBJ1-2	CSVAGDRGNYGYTF	TGCAGCGTTGCGGGGGACAGGGGGAATTATGGCTACACCTTC
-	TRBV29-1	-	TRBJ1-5	CSASGGSNQPQHF	TGCAGCGCCTCGGGGGGTAGCAATCAGCCCCAGCATTTT
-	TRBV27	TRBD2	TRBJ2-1	CASSSGLVVSEQFF	TGTGCCAGCAGTTCGGGACTAGTGGTTAGTGAGCAGTTCTTC
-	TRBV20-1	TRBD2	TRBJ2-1	CSARIAGGPWDEQFF	TGCAGTGCTAGAATAGCGGGAGGGCCTTGGGATGAGCAGTTCTTC
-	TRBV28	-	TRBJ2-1	CASSLGGFEQFF	TGTGCCAGCAGTTTAGGAGGGTTTGAGCAGTTCTTC
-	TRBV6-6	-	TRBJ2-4	CASSYSSSAKNIQYF	TGTGCCAGCAGTTACTCTAGCTCAGCCAAAAACATTCAGTACTTC
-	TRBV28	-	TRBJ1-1	CASSLGRDRNTEAFF	TGTGCCAGCAGTTTGGGCCGGGACCGGAACACTGAAGCTTTCTTT
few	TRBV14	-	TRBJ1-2	CASSHENYGYTF	TGTGCCAGCAGCCACGAAAACTATGGCTACACCTTC
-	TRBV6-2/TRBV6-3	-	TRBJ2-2	CASKTGVGSTGELFF	TGTGCCAGCAAGACGGGAGTTGGGAGCACCGGGGAGCTGTTTTTT
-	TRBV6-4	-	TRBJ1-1	CASSETENTEAFF	TGTGCCAGCAGTGAAACGGAGAACACTGAAGCTTTCTTT
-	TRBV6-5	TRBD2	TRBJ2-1	CASSYTRLAGVYNEQFF	TGTGCCAGCAGTTATACCCGACTAGCGGGGGTGTACAATGAGCAGTTCTTC
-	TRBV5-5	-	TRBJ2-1	CASSLAPSAAYNEQFF	TGTGCCAGCAGCTTGGCTCCTAGCGCGGCCTACAATGAGCAGTTCTTC
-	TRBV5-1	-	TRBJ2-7	CASSTNGVSGGAGEQYF	TGCGCCAGCAGCACGAACGGTGTTAGTGGGGGGGCAGGCGAGCAGTACTTC
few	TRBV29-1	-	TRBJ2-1	CSVVTGFNSNEQFF	TGCAGCGTTGTAACAGGCTTTAACTCCAATGAGCAGTTCTTC
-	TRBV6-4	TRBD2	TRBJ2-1	CASSDSTRGGYNEQFF	TGTGCCAGCAGTGACTCGACGCGCGGGGGGTACAATGAGCAGTTCTTC
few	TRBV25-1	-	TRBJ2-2	CASSGVTGELFF	TGTGCCAGCAGTGGTGTCACCGGGGAGCTGTTTTTT
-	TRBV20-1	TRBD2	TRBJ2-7	CSALAGGSSYEQYF	TGCAGTGCTTTAGCGGGCGGGTCCTCCTACGAGCAGTACTTC
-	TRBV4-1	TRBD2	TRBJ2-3	CASSQAQTSSDTQYF	TGCGCCAGCAGCCAAGCCCAGACTAGCTCAGATACGCAGTATTTT
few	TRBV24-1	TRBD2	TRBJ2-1	CATSDQAGGSYNEQFF	TGTGCCACCAGTGACCAAGCGGGAGGAAGCTACAATGAGCAGTTCTTC
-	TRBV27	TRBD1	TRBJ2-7	CASRPGQALGEQYF	TGTGCCAGCAGGCCGGGACAGGCCCTTGGCGAGCAGTACTTC
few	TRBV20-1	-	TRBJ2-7	CSATYSALSYEQYF	TGCAGTGCTACGTACAGCGCCCTATCCTACGAGCAGTACTTC
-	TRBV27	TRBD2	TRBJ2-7	CASAPASGSSYNEQYF	TGTGCCAGCGCCCCGGCTAGCGGGAGCTCCTACAATGAGCAGTACTTC
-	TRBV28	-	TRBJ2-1	CASSLMNNEQFF	TGTGCCAGCAGTTTAATGAACAATGAGCAGTTCTTC
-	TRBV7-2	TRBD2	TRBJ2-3	CASSLALRGGGDTQYF	TGTGCCAGCAGCTTAGCATTGCGGGGGGGTGGGGATACGCAGTATTTT
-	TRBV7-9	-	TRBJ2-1	CASSPRAEQFF	TGTGCCAGCAGCCCCCGAGCTGAGCAGTTCTTC
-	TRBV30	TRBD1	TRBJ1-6	CASDRSAGSPLHF	TGTGCCTCGGACAGGTCGGCAGGGTCACCCCTCCACTTT
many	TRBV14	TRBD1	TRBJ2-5	CASSLQRGDFGQGLTQYF	TGTGCCAGCAGCCTACAACGGGGTGACTTCGGACAGGGACTGACCCAGTACTTC
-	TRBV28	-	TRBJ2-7	CASSRRTEAYEQYF	TGTGCCAGCAGTCGCCGGACAGAGGCCTACGAGCAGTACTTC
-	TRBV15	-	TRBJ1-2	CATSPQAVVNGYTF	TGTGCCACCAGCCCTCAAGCCGTGGTGAATGGCTACACCTTC
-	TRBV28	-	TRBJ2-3	CASSFWGRRQYF	TGTGCCAGCAGTTTCTGGGGCAGAAGGCAGTATTTT
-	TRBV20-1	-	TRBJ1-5	CSATIGNQPQHF	TGCAGTGCAACGATAGGGAATCAGCCCCAGCATTTT